Detailed here is one T cell receptor beta chain. Its antigen is currently unknown. Construction of the TCRbeta library involved unique molecular identifiers. TCRdb independently ran MiXCR on the PCR reads; one entry per CDR3 protein. Of 80,000 or so distinct CDR3 sequences detected, approximately 14% appear once; the ten largest clones hold about 25%. The source of the sample is a study of T-cell reconstitution after alpha-beta-depleted transplantation in children. Overall study results and limits: Fresh T-cell production supplied most of the T-cell counts and diversity seen one year after transplant. High day-60 TCRbeta diversity in some patients came from surviving recipient T cells and thymic progenitors. It was reported that alpha-beta T cells came from several hundred expanded graft clones (about two months after transplant).

CDR3 size: 18 residues. V lost 4 bases and J lost 3; bases outside the gene matches: 11. CDR1 is KGHDR, CDR2 SFDVKD, per germline. The clonotype comes from a male patient aged 2 to 10 who had a stem cell transplant for acute lymphoblastic leukemia, so the T cells may come from the graft donor. This sequence joins TRBV24-1 and TRBJ2-6, with TRBD1 matching 7 bases. The specimen comprised PBMCs, mostly from graft donor cells, sampled 180 days after TCRalphabeta/CD19-depleted stem cell transplant. The CDR3 DNA is TGTGCCACCAGTGACGAAAGACAGGGTTTGAGTGGGGCCAACGTCCTGACTTTC. The encoded protein is CATSDERQGLSGANVLTF.